The T cell receptor (beta chain) described here comes from a study of shared clonotypes between healthy human individuals. Study overall: Donors were two women and a few men aged 18 to 49. Study conclusions and caveats: Represented diversity, genetic and exposure-history alike, was limited by few donors.

Clones were sequenced by immunoSEQ multiplex PCR, and TCRdb holds only the in-frame ones, with some missing. This table has about 2.3 million clones, around 93% appearing once. Comment on this clone: Its antigen is as yet unknown.

The source of this sequence is a man between 18 and 29 years old in good health. Some clones in this sample may be carry-over from other donors' samples. Sample: naive CD4+ T cells from PBMCs. Stated subset: CD45RA+ positively selected.

The CDR3 region is CASSPLLAGSYNEQFF. Here the CDR3 DNA reads TGTGCCAGCAGTCCTCTTCTAGCGGGATCCTACAATGAGCAGTTCTTC. This chain connects TRBV6-6 to TRBJ2-1; 9 bases are a match to TRBD2. Germline CDR1 MNHNY, CDR2 SVGAGI (reference sequence). The CDR3 sequence is 16 residues long. With 5 bases clipped from V and 1 base from J, the junction kept 6 bases outside the gene matches.